These 32 T cell receptor beta chains were all obtained from the same sample, sequenced in a study of T cell repertoires in cytomegalovirus infection. TCRdb re-called the reads through MiXCR, storing one row per CDR3 protein. The repertoire has approximately 150,000 distinct CDR3 sequences, 15% to 20% of them found once; the top ten carry approximately 18%. Sequenced input: CD8+ T cells from PBMCs. The source of these receptors is a human donor in good health (CMV status not recorded). Some clones in this sample may be carry-over from other donors' samples.

The V call is TRBV12-3 or TRBV12-4, the J call TRBJ1-1; TRBD1 aligns across 7 bases. Trimming cost V 6 bases and J 9 bases; bases outside gene matches: 7. CDR3 length: 12 residues. The CDR3 sequence is CASSPDRTKAFF. The CDR3, as DNA: TGTGCCAGCAGCCCGGACAGGACAAAAGCTTTCTTT.

Many counts were recorded for this clonotype. V usage is TRBV28 and J usage is TRBJ2-7, with no clear D. This CDR3 comprises 14 residues. Germline V gene sequence: CDR1 MDHEN, CDR2 SYDVKM. V shed 5 bases and J shed 2 bases, with 13 bases lying between them. The CDR3 region is CASSPPGQTYEQYF. As DNA, the CDR3 is TGTGCCAGCAGTCCCCCGGGCCAAACCTACGAGCAGTACTTC.

This clonotype has only a few counts. V gene TRBV7-9 combines with J gene TRBJ1-5; D is possibly TRBD1 (5 bases). The V end was cut by 8 bases, the J end by 4 bases, with 24 bases between. The germline V gene encodes CDR1 SEHNR and CDR2 FQNEAQ (reference sequence). This CDR3 comprises 17 residues. Written as DNA, the CDR3 is TGTGCCAGCTTCTTATTTGGGGGGAATTATCGTAATCAGCCCCAGCATTTT. It yields the protein CASFLFGGNYRNQPQHF.

This clonotype came up a few times. The chain joins TRBV29-1 to TRBJ2-5, with D tentatively TRBD1 or TRBD2 (6 bases each). Trimming left V 0 bases short and J 2 bases short, with 10 bases between. Germline-derived CDR1 and CDR2 are SQVTM and ANQGSEA. This CDR3 has 14 amino acids. For the CDR3, the DNA is TGCAGCGTTGAAGATAGGAGGGGGCAAGAGACCCAGTACTTC. Protein sequence: CSVEDRRGQETQYF.

This clonotype was picked up a small number of times. The chain couples TRBV6-2 or TRBV6-3 to TRBJ2-1, with D maybe TRBD1 (6 bases). V gave up 5 bases and J gave up 1 base, with 12 bases separating them. Germline CDR1 MNHEY, CDR2 SVGEGT. This CDR3 is built from 15 residues. CDR3 region: CASSPDTGSYNEQFF. The DNA of the CDR3 is TGTGCCAGCAGTCCCGACACAGGGTCCTACAATGAGCAGTTCTTC.

This chain uses TRBV6-2 or TRBV6-3 with TRBJ2-7; weak D call: TRBD1 (6 bases). The length of the CDR3 is 13 residues. Looked up from germline, CDR1 is MNHEY and CDR2 is SVGEGT. Trimming removed 6 bases from V and 0 bases from J, with 9 bases in between. CDR3 residues: CASRPGHSYEQYF. DNA of the CDR3: TGTGCCAGCAGACCGGGACACTCCTACGAGCAGTACTTC.

This clonotype was observed a few times. CDR3 in DNA: TGTGCCACCACCCTTGACACGAACACTGAAGCTTTCTTT. It specifies CATTLDTNTEAFF. This chain links TRBV28 with TRBJ1-1; the D is unclear. From germline, CDR1 is MDHEN and CDR2 SYDVKM. V lost 10 bases and J 1 base, leaving 13 bases between the germline ends. This CDR3 spans 13 amino acids.

The table lists this clonotype with many counts. The chain combines TRBV7-2 with TRBJ2-3; 8 positions match TRBD2. The CDR3 totals 15 residues. Germline V gives CDR1 SGHTA, CDR2 FQGNSA. V shed 2 bases and J 2 bases; nucleotides not matched to a gene: 3. The CDR3 sequence is CASSLLSGATDTQYF. Written as DNA, the CDR3 is TGTGCCAGCAGCTTACTTAGCGGGGCCACAGATACGCAGTATTTT.

Only one count was recorded for this clonotype. The genes are TRBV12-3 or TRBV12-4 and TRBJ2-1; D is uncertain. This CDR3 is 12 amino acids long. V was cut by 3 bases and J by 8 bases, with 8 bases left in between. CDR3 coding DNA: TGTGCCAGCAGTTTTCAGGAGTATGAGCAGTTCTTC. This encodes CASSFQEYEQFF.

A few counts support this clonotype. The genes are TRBV7-9 and TRBJ2-7, with 9 bases matching TRBD1. This CDR3 is built from 15 residues. Unmatched junction bases numbered 7, after V lost 5 bases and J lost 2 bases. CDR1 is SEHNR and CDR2 is FQNEAQ in the germline V gene (reference sequence). CDR3 protein: CASSLRDRDPYEQYF. In DNA form, the CDR3 reads TGTGCCAGCAGCCTCCGGGACAGGGACCCCTACGAGCAGTACTTC.

This clonotype showed up just a few times. The CDR3: CSVKGGQLSYEQYF. Written as DNA, the CDR3 is TGCAGCGTAAAAGGGGGGCAACTATCCTACGAGCAGTACTTC. V and J are TRBV29-1 and TRBJ2-7; D may match TRBD1 or TRBD2 (6 bases each). CDR3 length equals 14 residues. Trimming pared 6 bases from V and 1 base from J, leaving 16 bases between. The germline V gene encodes CDR1 SQVTM and CDR2 ANQGSEA.

This chain uses TRBV7-6 with TRBJ1-6, with a tentative D call TRBD1 (5 bases). V dropped 5 bases and J dropped 7 bases, with 12 bases sitting between them. This CDR3 has 14 amino acids. Germline CDR1 is SGHVS and CDR2 is FNYEAQ. The CDR3, as DNA: TGTGCCAGCAGCCGGGGGGGGGGAAATTCACCCCTCCACTTT. Its protein is CASSRGGGNSPLHF.

This clonotype was found a few times. The chain couples TRBV11-2 to TRBJ2-1; TRBD1 or TRBD2 may be the D gene (8 bases each). The CDR3 is 19 amino acids. The ends were cut back, 0 bases at V and 0 bases at J, with 18 bases in the middle. In germline, CDR1 is SGHAT, CDR2 FQNNGV. The CDR3 bases are TGTGCCAGCAGCTTAGAGTACAGGGGGGGGACTAGCTCCTACAATGAGCAGTTCTTC. Its protein product is CASSLEYRGGTSSYNEQFF.

The V call is TRBV6-2 or TRBV6-3, the J call TRBJ1-5; no definite D call. Germline V lookup: CDR1 MNHEY, CDR2 SVGEGT. V dropped 2 bases and J dropped 1 base, with 9 bases sitting between them. This CDR3 contains 15 residues. CDR3 nucleotide sequence: TGTGCCAGCAGTTACGGGTCGGGGAGCAATCAGCCCCAGCATTTT. Translation gives CASSYGSGSNQPQHF.

The rearrangement uses TRBV6-4 and TRBJ2-3; perhaps TRBD2 as D (6 bases). Germline V gene sequence: CDR1 MRHNA, CDR2 SNTAGT. The CDR3 totals 14 residues. The V gene lost 8 bases and the J gene lost 2 bases, with 14 bases spanning the gap. The CDR3 spells CASAPGEATDTQYF. The CDR3 DNA reads TGTGCCAGCGCCCCTGGGGAGGCCACAGATACGCAGTATTTT.

The CDR3 loop reads CASSQAPSGGDQETQYF. CDR3 nucleotides: TGTGCCAGCAGCCAAGCCCCTAGCGGGGGGGACCAAGAGACCCAGTACTTC. The genes are TRBV4-2 and TRBJ2-5; 12 bases match TRBD2. Germline assignment: CDR1 LGHNA and CDR2 YNFKEQ. J lost 0 bases, V lost 1 base, and 3 bases had no gene match. This CDR3 is 17 amino acids long.

This clonotype showed up just a few times. The chain joins TRBV9 to TRBJ1-5, with 7 bases fitting TRBD1. The V gene end was trimmed by 3 bases and the J gene end by 1 base; junction bases not matched to a gene: 1. In germline, CDR1 is SGDLS, CDR2 YYNGEE. The CDR3 extends over 14 amino acids. In DNA, the CDR3 is TGTGCCAGCAGCGAGACAGGGAGCAATCAGCCCCAGCATTTT. The encoded protein is CASSETGSNQPQHF.

Note on this clonotype: The junction departs from germline at one end; a sequencing error may be responsible. The J gene is TRBJ2-7, the V gene TRBV28; D call uncertain. The CDR3 sequence is 14 residues long. Germline-derived CDR1 and CDR2 are MDHEN and SYDVKM. This CDR3 is CASSLKGPAYKQYF. DNA of the CDR3: TGTGCCAGCAGTTTGAAAGGTCCCGCCTACAAGCAGTACTTC. The variable domain in full, completed from reference TRBV28 and TRBJ2-7, reads DVKVTQSSRYLVKRTGEKVFLECVQDMDHENMFWYRQDPGLGLRLIYFSYDVKMKEKGDIPEGYSVSREKKERFSLILESASTNQTSMYLCASSLKGPAYKQYFGPGTRLTVT.

This clonotype was found a few times. The rearrangement links TRBV6-2 or TRBV6-3 to TRBJ2-3, with 7 bases that match TRBD1. V was clipped by 2 bases and J by 2 bases; unmatched bases: 16. The CDR3 runs to 19 residues. Germline V gene sequence: CDR1 MNHEY, CDR2 SVGEGT. In nucleotides, the CDR3 is TGTGCCAGCAGTTACGACTCCATTTGGGACAGCTCGACCACAGATACGCAGTATTTT. As protein: CASSYDSIWDSSTTDTQYF.

The chain employs TRBV29-1 and TRBJ1-2; 8 nucleotides agree with TRBD1. The CDR3 length is 15 residues. The V gene end was trimmed by 4 bases and the J gene end by 0 bases; junction bases not matched to a gene: 7. CDR1 is SQVTM and CDR2 is ANQGSEA in the germline V gene. DNA for the CDR3: TGCAGCGTTGCAGGGGGCGAAACCTCTAACTATGGCTACACCTTC. Residues: CSVAGGETSNYGYTF.

V and J are TRBV6-6 and TRBJ2-1; the D gene is possibly TRBD2 (6 bases). The ends were cut back, 7 bases at V and 0 bases at J, with 10 bases in the middle. Per germline, CDR1 MNHNY and CDR2 SVGAGI (reference sequence). This CDR3 has 14 amino acids. CDR3 bases: TGTGCCAGCAAGCGGGTTAGCTCCTACAATGAGCAGTTCTTC. Its protein is CASKRVSSYNEQFF.

The chain uses TRBV20-1 and TRBJ2-7, with D possibly matching TRBD1 (6 bases). This CDR3 is 13 amino acids long. Germline V CDR1 and CDR2: DFQATT, SNEGSKA (reference sequence). Trimming pared 7 bases from V and 0 bases from J, leaving 13 bases between. This chain's CDR3 is CSVGTSYSYEQYF. The CDR3 DNA reads as TGCAGTGTCGGGACATCATACTCCTACGAGCAGTACTTC.

This clonotype came up a few times. The V call is TRBV28, the J call TRBJ2-1, with TRBD1 matching 7 bases. CDR1 is MDHEN and CDR2 is SYDVKM in the germline V gene. There are 16 residues in the CDR3. V was clipped by 2 bases and J by 3 bases; unmatched bases: 7. In DNA form, the CDR3 reads TGTGCCAGCAGTTTAGAGCAGGGGGTCGGCTACAATGAGCAGTTCTTC. Translated: CASSLEQGVGYNEQFF. The variable domain in full, completed from reference TRBV28 and TRBJ2-1, reads DVKVTQSSRYLVKRTGEKVFLECVQDMDHENMFWYRQDPGLGLRLIYFSYDVKMKEKGDIPEGYSVSREKKERFSLILESASTNQTSMYLCASSLEQGVGYNEQFFGPGTRLTVL.

This clonotype was detected a few times. This chain connects TRBV28 to TRBJ1-5, with unresolved D. Germline values: CDR1 MDHEN, CDR2 SYDVKM. This CDR3 has 16 residues. V lost 4 bases, J lost 3 bases, and 16 bases lay in between. CDR3 coding DNA: TGTGCCAGCAGTTCGAAGACACGCGACTTCAATCAGCCCCAGCATTTT. It yields the protein CASSSKTRDFNQPQHF.

This clonotype was found a few times. The V and J genes are TRBV29-1 and TRBJ1-2; 7 nucleotides align to TRBD1. CDR1 is SQVTM and CDR2 is ANQGSEA in the germline V gene. This CDR3 has 16 amino acids. After removal of 4 bases from V and 8 bases from J, the junction contained 19 bases not matched to a gene. CDR3 region: CSVVARSGTVIGGYTF. CDR3 sequence (DNA): TGCAGCGTTGTCGCCCGATCCGGGACAGTGATAGGAGGCTACACCTTC.

This clonotype is judged medium-sized. DNA of the CDR3: TGTGCCAGCAGCTTGGGGACGGGAGATACGCAGTATTTT. It yields the protein CASSLGTGDTQYF. The chain uses TRBV7-8 and TRBJ2-3; TRBD1 or TRBD2 may be the D gene (5 bases each). Trimming cost V 3 bases and J 5 bases, with 9 bases left between them. CDR3 length: 13 amino acids. The germline V gene has CDR1 SGHVS and CDR2 FQNEAQ.

This clonotype was seen a few times. V usage is TRBV7-9 and J usage is TRBJ1-2; no definite D call. The CDR3 is 10 residues long. The germline CDR1 and CDR2 sequences are SEHNR and FQNEAQ (reference sequence). V was trimmed by 1 base and J by 8 bases, leaving 2 bases between them. In DNA form, the CDR3 reads TGTGCCAGCAGCTTAGAAGGCTACACCTTC. Translating it yields CASSLEGYTF.

This clonotype was detected ten times or more. V gene TRBV28 combines with J gene TRBJ1-5, with D possibly being TRBD1 (6 bases). The V and J ends lost 1 base and 1 base respectively, with 11 bases between them. This CDR3 has 16 residues. Germline V CDR1 and CDR2: MDHEN, SYDVKM. CDR3 region: CASSLFPGVSNQPQHF. Here the CDR3 DNA reads TGTGCCAGCAGTTTATTTCCAGGGGTGAGCAATCAGCCCCAGCATTTT. Together with reference TRBV28 and TRBJ1-5, the CDR3 gives the full variable domain: DVKVTQSSRYLVKRTGEKVFLECVQDMDHENMFWYRQDPGLGLRLIYFSYDVKMKEKGDIPEGYSVSREKKERFSLILESASTNQTSMYLCASSLFPGVSNQPQHFGDGTRLSIL.

The J gene is TRBJ2-3, the V gene TRBV28, with D uncertain. Germline V gene data show CDR1 as MDHEN and CDR2 as SYDVKM. Trimming left V 4 bases short and J 5 bases short, with 7 bases between. This CDR3 is built from 12 residues. The CDR3 DNA reads TGTGCCAGCAGTTCCACCATAGATACGCAGTATTTT. It is translated as CASSSTIDTQYF.

A few counts support this clonotype. The gene calls are TRBV11-2 and TRBJ1-5; D is unclear. From germline, CDR1 is SGHAT and CDR2 FQNNGV. V lost 5 bases, J lost 0 bases, and 11 bases lay in between. This CDR3 has 15 amino acids. The CDR3 nucleotides are TGTGCCAGCAGCCTGGACGGCTATAGCAATCAGCCCCAGCATTTT. Protein product: CASSLDGYSNQPQHF. Using reference TRBV11-2 and TRBJ1-5 for the parts outside the CDR3, the full variable domain is EAGVAQSPRYKIIEKRQSVAFWCNPISGHATLYWYQQILGQGPKLLIQFQNNGVVDDSQLPKDRFSAERLKGVDSTLKIQPAKLEDSAVYLCASSLDGYSNQPQHFGDGTRLSIL.

This clonotype showed up many times. The CDR3 protein is CASSFTPSTAYSYNEQFF. CDR3 DNA sequence: TGTGCCAGCAGCTTTACGCCTTCTACAGCATACTCCTACAATGAGCAGTTCTTC. The gene calls are TRBV7-6 and TRBJ2-1; D uncertain. Trimming shortened V by 3 bases and J by 0 bases, and 18 bases separated the two germline ends. CDR3 length equals 18 residues. Germline V gene lookup returns CDR1 SGHVS and CDR2 FNYEAQ. The full variable domain, rest sourced from reference TRBV7-6 and TRBJ2-1, is GAGVSQSPRYKVTKRGQDVALRCDPISGHVSLYWYRQALGQGPEFLTYFNYEAQQDKSGLPNDRFSAERPEGSISTLTIQRTEQRDSAMYRCASSFTPSTAYSYNEQFFGPGTRLTVL.

This clonotype was detected only a few times. The CDR3 sequence: CASSSGQGQPQHF. DNA of the CDR3: TGTGCCAGCAGCTCCGGACAAGGACAGCCCCAGCATTTT. V and J are TRBV11-2 and TRBJ1-5; D is possibly TRBD1 (5 bases). Trimming removed 4 bases at V and 7 bases at J, with 11 bases between. There are 13 residues in the CDR3. The germline V gene has CDR1 SGHAT and CDR2 FQNNGV.